The TCR beta chain described here comes from a study of cytomegalovirus exposure and HLA in healthy donors. Study summary: In terms of ancestry, the Caucasian-associated cluster contained 75% to 90% of the roughly 400 genotyped donors. Whole-study findings and limits: Later analysis suggested links between common viral pathogens and several top significant clusters. Analysis was carried out at a later point, and it linked a missense DCLRE1C variant to TCR beta V- and J-gene trimming. In a later analysis, HLA-associated TCR beta chains were more clonally expanded than equally common others.

The CDR3 length is 14 residues. The germline V and J ends were trimmed by 0 bases and 5 bases, with 11 bases remaining between them. Per germline, CDR1 SGHRS and CDR2 YFSETQ. PCR amplification relied on 60 Vbeta primers (plus 13 Jbeta primers). Produced via immunoSEQ multiplex PCR; TCRdb's table is partial and in-frame only. This table has 120,000 or so clones, around four fifths appearing once. Regarding this clone: Its antigen is as yet unknown.

The sequence derives from a human donor in good health. The chain carries TRBV5-1 and TRBJ2-5; D not certain. Sequenced sample: PBMCs. DNA for the CDR3: TGCGCCAGCAGCTTGGCAAGCCGGCGGGAGACCCAGTACTTC. Translation gives CASSLASRRETQYF.